The present T cell receptor (beta chain) was sequenced within a study of blood T cell repertoires in COVID-19. Whole-study context: COVID-19 samples, acute and convalescent, were from the United States, Italy and Spain. Nucleic acid was either cDNA or gDNA, and it came from T cells, B-cell-depleted T cells, or PBMCs.

In the source study's methods: Amplification with reference gene primers provided the estimates of nucleated cell counts. The method was immunoSEQ multiplex PCR; TCRdb's version includes in-frame clones alone and lacks a portion of them. Clone size and the V and J calls come from that table; the DNA yielded D and trimming. The sample has around 99,000 clones, roughly 85% seen once. This CDR3 spans 13 amino acids. CDR1 and CDR2 from the germline V gene are SGDLS and YYNGEE. V shed 3 bases and J 3 bases; nucleotides not matched to a gene: 3. The chain is built from TRBV9 and TRBJ2-7, with 7 bases that match TRBD1. Sequenced sample: peripheral blood. The TCR comes from an older woman with acute or convalescent COVID-19. As DNA, the CDR3 is TGTGCCAGCAGCGCCCGGGACAGCTACGAGCAGTACTTC. Amino acids: CASSARDSYEQYF.